This record looks at one T cell receptor beta chain sequence and its context. The antigen remains undetermined. The data originate from a study of T cell responses to AZD1222 COVID-19 vaccine. Study overall: Pooled samples include second doses given at about 4 or 12 weeks.

Data came from immunoSEQ multiplex PCR; TCRdb stores just in-frame clones and leaves some out. The sample includes 95,000 to 150,000 clones, approximately 84% of them seen just once. V lost 2 bases to trimming and J lost 6 bases, with 16 bases between them. Per the germline V gene, CDR1 is MNHEY and CDR2 is SVGEGT. The CDR3 sequence is 15 residues long. General study results and limits: Increased Spike-specific TCR breadth and depth were observed after two AZD1222 doses. Unmutated variant regions reportedly attract nearly half of all spike-specific TCRs.

The chain has TRBV6-2 or TRBV6-3 and TRBJ1-2; unclear D gene. The material was peripheral blood, obtained on day 0 of AZD1222 vaccination. This TCR was sampled from an adult in good health. Here the CDR3 reads CASSYGRPVWDGYTF. CDR3 in DNA: TGTGCCAGCAGTTACGGACGGCCAGTCTGGGATGGCTACACCTTC.